One sample yielded the 27 T cell receptor beta chains listed below, sequenced in a study of early T cells in non-severe SARS-CoV-2 infection. TCRdb recomputed calls from the 5' RACE reads with MiXCR, one row per CDR3 protein. Seen here are roughly 60,000 distinct CDR3 sequences, around 12% observed once, and the top ten hold around 4.9%. The specimen sequenced was whole blood. Receptors originate from an adult who was a healthcare worker with PCR-confirmed SARS-CoV-2 infection or an uninfected control (not recorded which).

This clonotype came up a few times. The chain is built from TRBV12-3 or TRBV12-4 and TRBJ2-2, with D hard to call. Trimming took 5 bases from V and 5 from J, leaving 18 bases between them. The CDR3 consists of 16 residues. In DNA, the CDR3 is TGTGCCAGCAGTCCATCACCCCCGTTAGTAACCGGGGAGCTGTTTTTT. It is translated as CASSPSPPLVTGELFF.

This chain links TRBV11-2 with TRBJ1-6; D not resolved. Germline V lookup: CDR1 SGHAT, CDR2 FQNNGV. Trimming cost V 1 base and J 0 bases, with 7 bases left between them. The CDR3 contains 16 residues. The CDR3 reads CASSLGTSSYNSPLHF. CDR3 DNA: TGTGCCAGCAGCTTAGGGACCAGCTCCTATAATTCACCCCTCCACTTT.

To note about this clonotype: The junction departs from germline at one end; a sequencing error may be responsible. The gene calls are TRBV27 and TRBJ1-1; the match to TRBD1 covers 9 bases. The CDR3 runs to 14 residues. Per the germline V gene, CDR1 is MNHEY and CDR2 is SMNVEV (reference sequence). CDR3: CTSSPGTGTVGAFF. In nucleotides, the CDR3 is TGTACCAGCTCGCCCGGGACAGGGACGGTAGGAGCTTTCTTT.

This clonotype was seen ten or more times. This chain joins TRBV7-7 and TRBJ2-1, with D possibly matching TRBD1 (6 bases). Germline CDR1 reads SSHAT; CDR2 reads FNYEAQ (reference sequence). The CDR3 covers 16 residues. The V end was cut by 5 bases, the J end by 8 bases, with 22 bases between. CDR3 loop: CASSPQALGGKDEQFF. Here the CDR3 DNA reads TGTGCCAGCAGCCCCCAAGCACTAGGGGGAAAGGATGAGCAGTTCTTC. The full variable domain, rest sourced from reference TRBV7-7 and TRBJ2-1, is GAGVSQSPRYKVTKRGQDVTLRCDPISSHATLYWYQQALGQGPEFLTYFNYEAQPDKSGLPSDRFSAERPEGSISTLTIQRTEQRDSAMYRCASSPQALGGKDEQFFGPGTRLTVL.

The chain is built from TRBV9 and TRBJ2-7; D is possibly TRBD1 (6 bases). Trimming shortened V by 2 bases and J by 4 bases, and 13 bases separated the two germline ends. This CDR3 is 14 amino acids long. Germline V CDR1 and CDR2: SGDLS, YYNGEE. This CDR3 reads CASSVGQYSYEQYF. CDR3 coding DNA: TGTGCCAGCAGCGTCGGACAGTACTCGTACGAGCAGTACTTC.

The sample holds many counts of this clonotype. The J gene is TRBJ1-6, the V gene TRBV7-2; 10 bases match TRBD1. Germline lookup yields CDR1 SGHTA and CDR2 FQGNSA. This CDR3 region has 14 residues. The J segment lost 9 bases and the V segment lost 5 bases, leaving 4 bases of the junction unmatched. CDR3 residues: CASSPWTGGSPLHF. The CDR3 coding sequence is TGTGCCAGCAGCCCATGGACAGGGGGTTCACCCCTCCACTTT. Variable domain in full (rest from reference TRBV7-2 and TRBJ1-6): GAGVSQSPSNKVTEKGKDVELRCDPISGHTALYWYRQSLGQGLEFLIYFQGNSAPDKSGLPSDRFSAERTGGSVSTLTIQRTQQEDSAVYLCASSPWTGGSPLHFGNGTRLTVT.

This clonotype showed up just a few times. The chain joins TRBV20-1 to TRBJ1-5; 11 bases line up with TRBD1. Germline V gives CDR1 DFQATT, CDR2 SNEGSKA (reference sequence). The CDR3 is 16 amino acids. The V and J ends lost 3 bases and 5 bases, in that order; junction bases with no gene match: 9. CDR3 region: CSARDPGQGVHQPQHF. The CDR3 DNA is TGCAGTGCTAGGGACCCGGGACAGGGGGTCCATCAGCCCCAGCATTTT.

This clonotype occurred a few times. This chain connects TRBV6-6 to TRBJ1-2; D gene uncertain. V was trimmed by 6 bases and J by 7 bases, leaving 12 bases between them. Per the germline V gene, CDR1 is MNHNY and CDR2 is SVGAGI (reference sequence). There are 12 residues in the CDR3. For the CDR3, the DNA is TGTGCCAGCAGCCAAGTTCTTCCTGGCTACACCTTC. It codes for CASSQVLPGYTF.

The table lists this clonotype with a few counts. This sequence joins TRBV28 and TRBJ1-1; no clear D. The CDR3 is made up of 12 amino acids. Trimming took 3 bases from V and 9 from J, leaving 11 bases between them. Germline V gives CDR1 MDHEN, CDR2 SYDVKM. Here the CDR3 reads CASSFNTEQAFF. The CDR3 region has the DNA TGTGCCAGCAGTTTCAACACAGAGCAAGCTTTCTTT.

This clonotype was picked up many times. The V and J genes are TRBV20-1 and TRBJ1-5; D uncertain. V was cut by 2 bases and J by 1 base, with 9 bases left in between. This CDR3 region has 14 residues. Germline V CDR1 and CDR2: DFQATT, SNEGSKA (reference sequence). DNA of the CDR3: TGCAGTGCTAGATGGGGATCCAGCAATCAGCCCCAGCATTTT. Residues: CSARWGSSNQPQHF.

This clonotype was seen a few times. V is TRBV19 and J is TRBJ2-1; 12 positions match TRBD2. The CDR3 loop spans 17 amino acids. Trimming removed 4 bases from V and 7 bases from J; junction bases left unmatched: 11. The germline CDR1 and CDR2 sequences are LNHDA and SQIVND (reference sequence). As DNA, the CDR3 is TGTGCCAGTAGTACCCAGGGGACTAGCGGGCCCACTAATGAGCAGTTCTTC. Its translation: CASSTQGTSGPTNEQFF.

In this sample, this clonotype turned up once. The CDR3 DNA reads TGTGCCATCAGTGAGACGACAGGTTCGGACACTTACGAGCAGTACTTC. This encodes CAISETTGSDTYEQYF. The chain employs TRBV10-3 and TRBJ2-7; possible D gene TRBD1, 6 bases. From germline, CDR1 is ENHRY and CDR2 SYGVKD. Trimming removed 2 bases from V and 4 bases from J, with 18 bases in between. The CDR3 runs 16 residues.

Ten or more counts support this clonotype. The V call is TRBV6-4, the J call TRBJ2-1, with 10 bases identical to TRBD2. Germline CDR1 MRHNA, CDR2 SNTAGT. V lost 3 bases to trimming and J lost 4 bases; unmatched junction nucleotides: 0. The CDR3 has 14 residues. CDR3 protein: CASSEAGGYNEQFF. CDR3 nucleotides: TGTGCCAGCAGTGAAGCGGGAGGGTACAATGAGCAGTTCTTC.

This clonotype was observed at least ten times. The chain uses TRBV12-3 or TRBV12-4 and TRBJ2-2, with TRBD2 identical over 12 bases. V lost 6 bases to trimming and J lost 6 bases; unmatched junction nucleotides: 17. The CDR3 covers 19 residues. The CDR3: CASSRLPGTSGFDAGELFF. The CDR3, as DNA: TGTGCCAGCAGCCGCCTACCCGGGACTAGCGGGTTCGACGCCGGGGAGCTGTTTTTT.

The V call is TRBV29-1, the J call TRBJ2-1, with D hard to call. Trimming removed 2 bases at V and 4 bases at J, with 6 bases between. The CDR3 is 12 residues long. In germline, CDR1 is SQVTM, CDR2 ANQGSEA. CDR3 protein: CSVELQYNEQFF. DNA for the CDR3: TGCAGCGTTGAATTACAGTACAATGAGCAGTTCTTC.

This clonotype appeared a few times. The genes are TRBV7-9 and TRBJ1-1; tentative D call: TRBD1 (5 bases). This CDR3 has 14 amino acids. V was trimmed by 3 bases and J by 6 bases, leaving 14 bases between them. Looked up from germline, CDR1 is SEHNR and CDR2 is FQNEAQ (reference sequence). DNA for the CDR3: TGTGCCAGCAGCTTTATACAGGTTGAGTCTGAAGCTTTCTTT. Translation gives CASSFIQVESEAFF.

The V call is TRBV2, the J call TRBJ2-3, with TRBD1 matching 9 bases. Per germline, CDR1 SNHLY and CDR2 FYNNEI. The CDR3 spans 15 residues. Trimming removed 7 bases from V and 1 base from J; junction bases left unmatched: 6. CDR3 coding DNA: TGTGCCAGCACTAAAAGGACAGGGGGCACAGATACGCAGTATTTT. This translates into CASTKRTGGTDTQYF.

Only a few counts were recorded for this clonotype. The chain recombines TRBV28 with TRBJ2-7; TRBD1 is a possible D gene (5 bases). The V end lost 10 bases, the J end lost 0 bases, and 10 bases lay between the germline ends. CDR3 length: 12 amino acids. The germline V gene has CDR1 MDHEN and CDR2 SYDVKM. The CDR3 sequence is CATRQSSYEQYF. In DNA, the CDR3 is TGTGCCACCAGACAGAGCTCCTACGAGCAGTACTTC.

This clonotype was observed at least ten times. The V call is TRBV28, the J call TRBJ2-7, with 8 bases that match TRBD1. Germline CDR1 reads MDHEN; CDR2 reads SYDVKM. Trimming removed 5 bases from V and 2 bases from J; junction bases left unmatched: 8. CDR3 length equals 15 residues. Here the CDR3 DNA reads TGTGCCAGCAGTCCCGACAGGGGAATCACCTACGAGCAGTACTTC. This codes for CASSPDRGITYEQYF.

This clonotype was recorded a few times. The rearrangement uses TRBV11-2 and TRBJ2-5, with 7 bases that match TRBD2. J lost 2 bases, V lost 5 bases, and 5 bases had no gene match. The V gene's germline CDR1 is SGHAT and CDR2 FQNNGV. This CDR3 comprises 14 residues. CDR3 sequence reads: CASSQTSTQETQYF. CDR3 DNA: TGTGCCAGCAGCCAGACTAGCACACAAGAGACCCAGTACTTC. Variable domain in full (rest from reference TRBV11-2 and TRBJ2-5): EAGVAQSPRYKIIEKRQSVAFWCNPISGHATLYWYQQILGQGPKLLIQFQNNGVVDDSQLPKDRFSAERLKGVDSTLKIQPAKLEDSAVYLCASSQTSTQETQYFGPGTRLLVL.

This clonotype was observed at least ten times. V usage is TRBV2 and J usage is TRBJ2-1; D not certain. CDR1 SNHLY and CDR2 FYNNEI come from the germline V gene. The CDR3 is 13 residues long. Trimming pared 4 bases from V and 5 bases from J, leaving 9 bases between. The CDR3 DNA reads as TGTGCCAGCAGTGGGGATATACACAATGAGCAGTTCTTC. The encoded protein is CASSGDIHNEQFF.

The chain recombines TRBV2 with TRBJ2-2, with D unclear. CDR1 SNHLY and CDR2 FYNNEI come from the germline V gene. CDR3 size: 15 residues. The V end was cut by 1 base, the J end by 1 base, with 7 bases between. This CDR3 is CASSEVHGNTGELFF. The CDR3 DNA follows: TGTGCCAGCAGTGAAGTACACGGGAACACCGGGGAGCTGTTTTTT.

This clonotype was counted ten times or more. V gene TRBV28 combines with J gene TRBJ1-1; 8 bases map to TRBD1. The length of the CDR3 is 13 residues. V was pared by 5 bases and J by 7 bases, with 6 bases of the junction left unmatched. CDR1 and CDR2 from the germline V gene are MDHEN and SYDVKM. CDR3 sequence: CASSPGTGLEAFF. The DNA for the CDR3 is TGTGCCAGCAGTCCCGGGACAGGCCTTGAAGCTTTCTTT.

This clonotype occurred a few times. The chain couples TRBV3-1 to TRBJ1-1; TRBD1 agrees at 10 bases. The length of the CDR3 is 12 residues. V shed 2 bases, J shed 11 bases, and the junction held 2 bases outside the gene matches. Per the germline V gene, CDR1 is LGHDT and CDR2 is YNNKEL (reference sequence). The CDR3 DNA reads as TGTGCCAGCAGCCAACCGGGACAGGGGGCTTTCTTT. Its protein product is CASSQPGQGAFF.

The gene calls are TRBV20-1 and TRBJ2-3, with D maybe TRBD2 (6 bases). The length of the CDR3 is 13 residues. Germline CDR1 reads DFQATT; CDR2 reads SNEGSKA (reference sequence). V lost 7 bases and J 4 bases, leaving 15 bases between the germline ends. Here the CDR3 reads CSEGGTGADTQYF. In DNA form, the CDR3 reads TGCAGTGAAGGCGGGACTGGCGCAGATACGCAGTATTTT.

This clonotype has only a few counts. CDR3 coding DNA: TGCAGTGCTAGAGCGGGGGGGAAGACCCAGTACTTC. This sequence encodes CSARAGGKTQYF. V usage is TRBV20-1 and J usage is TRBJ2-5, with 8 bases that match TRBD2. The CDR3 contains 12 residues. V trimming: 1 base; J trimming: 6 bases; junction bases outside the gene matches: 1. Germline V gives CDR1 DFQATT, CDR2 SNEGSKA (reference sequence).

This clonotype was observed many times. J is TRBJ2-5 and V is TRBV2, with D uncertain. The CDR3 covers 12 residues. Germline V lookup: CDR1 SNHLY, CDR2 FYNNEI. Trimming stripped 6 bases from V and 6 bases from J, with 11 bases between. CDR3: CASRLAEQTQYF. The CDR3 nucleotides are TGTGCCAGCAGGTTAGCAGAGCAGACCCAGTACTTC.